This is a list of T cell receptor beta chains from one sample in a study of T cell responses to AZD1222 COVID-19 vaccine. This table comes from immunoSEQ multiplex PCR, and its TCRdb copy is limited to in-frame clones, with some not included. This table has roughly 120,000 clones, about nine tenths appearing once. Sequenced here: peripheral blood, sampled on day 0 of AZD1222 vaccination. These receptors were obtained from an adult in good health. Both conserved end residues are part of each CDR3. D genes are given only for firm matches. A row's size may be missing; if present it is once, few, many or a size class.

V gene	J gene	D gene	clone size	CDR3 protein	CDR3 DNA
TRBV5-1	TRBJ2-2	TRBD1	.	CASIPGTVGTGELFF	TGCGCCAGCATCCCCGGGACAGTTGGCACCGGGGAGCTGTTTTTT
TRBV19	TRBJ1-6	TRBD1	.	CASSVIDRAGRSPLHF	TGTGCCAGTAGTGTAATCGACAGGGCTGGCCGGTCACCCCTCCACTTT
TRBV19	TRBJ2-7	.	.	CASSMGVYEQYF	TGTGCCAGTAGTATGGGAGTCTACGAGCAGTACTTC
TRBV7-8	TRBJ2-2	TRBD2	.	CASTSRGGIYTGELFF	TGTGCCAGCACCTCGCGGGGGGGGATTTACACCGGGGAGCTGTTTTTT
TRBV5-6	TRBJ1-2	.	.	CASSLVSLASYGYTF	TGTGCCAGCAGCCTCGTATCTCTTGCCTCCTATGGCTACACCTTC
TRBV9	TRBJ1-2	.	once	CASSVELQGYGYTF	TGTGCCAGCAGCGTAGAGTTACAGGGCTATGGCTACACCTTC
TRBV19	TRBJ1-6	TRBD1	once	CASSGTGTVSPLHF	TGTGCCAGTAGTGGGACAGGGACCGTGTCACCCCTCCACTTT
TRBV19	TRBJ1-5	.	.	CASSDDITTLVSQPQHF	TGTGCCAGTTCAGATGACATAACGACGTTAGTAAGTCAGCCCCAGCATTTT
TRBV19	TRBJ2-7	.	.	CASSIRQGRAEQYF	TGTGCCAGTAGTATTCGCCAGGGGAGGGCCGAGCAGTACTTC
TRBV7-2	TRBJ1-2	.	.	CASSKGNLYGYTF	TGTGCCAGCAGCAAGGGAAATCTCTATGGCTACACCTTC
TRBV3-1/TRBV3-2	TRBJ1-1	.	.	CASSPDLSDEAFF	TGTGCCAGCAGCCCAGACCTTAGTGATGAAGCTTTCTTT
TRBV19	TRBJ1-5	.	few	CASVAGNQPQHF	TGTGCCAGTGTGGCCGGTAATCAGCCCCAGCATTTT
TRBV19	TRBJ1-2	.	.	CASSLTGPLYGYTF	TGTGCCAGTAGTTTAACGGGACCGCTATATGGCTACACCTTC
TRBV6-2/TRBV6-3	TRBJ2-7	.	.	CASSYRSGTAPYEQYF	TGTGCCAGCAGTTACCGCTCCGGGACTGCCCCCTACGAGCAGTACTTC
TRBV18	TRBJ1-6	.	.	CASSPAGSNSPLHF	TGTGCCAGCTCCCCGGCTGGGAGCAATTCACCCCTCCACTTT
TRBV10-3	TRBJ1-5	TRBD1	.	CAISATGGADQPQHF	TGTGCCATCAGTGCAACAGGGGGCGCGGATCAGCCCCAGCATTTT
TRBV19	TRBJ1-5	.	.	CASSMARSQPQHF	TGTGCCAGTAGTATGGCGAGGAGTCAGCCCCAGCATTTT
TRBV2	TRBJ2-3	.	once	CASNRVTDTQYF	TGTGCCAGCAACCGGGTCACAGATACGCAGTATTTT
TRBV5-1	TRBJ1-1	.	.	CASSLGGTLNTEAFF	TGCGCCAGCAGCTTGGGTGGGACACTGAACACTGAAGCTTTCTTT
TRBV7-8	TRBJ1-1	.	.	CASSSSEDTEAFF	TGTGCCAGCAGCTCTTCGGAAGACACTGAAGCTTTCTTT
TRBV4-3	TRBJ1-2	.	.	CASSQELYGFGKGGYTF	TGCGCCAGCAGCCAAGAGCTATATGGTTTCGGTAAAGGTGGCTACACCTTC
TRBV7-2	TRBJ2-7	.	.	CASSLKSSGVEQYF	TGTGCCAGCAGCTTAAAGTCTTCGGGGGTCGAGCAGTACTTC
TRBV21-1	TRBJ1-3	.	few	CASSKDNRGNGNTIYF	TGTGCCAGCAGCAAAGATAACAGGGGGAACGGAAACACCATATATTTT
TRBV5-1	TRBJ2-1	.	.	CASSLGRPSDEQFF	TGCGCCAGCAGCCTAGGACGCCCTTCCGATGAGCAGTTCTTC
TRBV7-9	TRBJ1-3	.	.	CASSVDRTGNTIYF	TGTGCCAGCAGCGTCGACAGGACTGGAAACACCATATATTTT
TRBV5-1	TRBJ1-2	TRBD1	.	CASSSPGQNYGYTF	TGCGCCAGCAGCTCCCCGGGACAGAACTATGGCTACACCTTC
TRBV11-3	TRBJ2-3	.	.	CASSLGQGSTDTQYF	TGTGCCAGCAGCTTAGGTCAGGGAAGCACAGATACGCAGTATTTT
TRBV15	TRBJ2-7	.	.	CATSRGALYEQYF	TGTGCCACCAGCAGAGGGGCCCTCTACGAGCAGTACTTC
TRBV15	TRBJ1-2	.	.	CATSGVRTEKYYGYTF	TGTGCCACCTCTGGGGTGAGGACAGAAAAATACTATGGCTACACCTTC
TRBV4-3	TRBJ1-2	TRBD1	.	CASSGWGQTTNYGYTF	TGCGCCAGCAGCGGATGGGGACAGACTACTAACTATGGCTACACCTTC
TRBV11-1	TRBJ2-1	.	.	CASSSGHDYNEQFF	TGTGCCAGCAGCTCCGGGCACGACTACAATGAGCAGTTCTTC
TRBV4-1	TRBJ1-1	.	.	CASSSPGQSNTEAFF	TGCGCCAGCAGCTCACCTGGGCAGTCGAACACTGAAGCTTTCTTT